Sequencing of this T cell receptor beta chain was carried out in a study of cytomegalovirus exposure and HLA in healthy donors. V was clipped by 4 bases and J by 1 base, with 8 bases between them. CDR1 LNHDA and CDR2 SQIVND come from the germline V gene (reference sequence). This CDR3 has 13 residues. PCR was performed using 60 Vbeta and 13 Jbeta primers. Sequenced by immunoSEQ multiplex PCR; TCRdb stores in-frame clones only, minus some. The data hold under 200,000 clones, with 80% to 85% observed a single time. Sequenced sample: PBMCs. The chain employs TRBV19 and TRBJ2-7, with TRBD1 as a possible D gene (6 bases). This TCR was recovered from a man aged 35 to 55 in good health and CMV-seropositive. CDR3 in amino acids: CASSTTGSYEQYF. The CDR3 DNA reads as TGTGCCAGTAGTACCACAGGGTCCTACGAGCAGTACTTC.